This T cell receptor (beta chain) was captured in a study of blood T cell repertoires in COVID-19. The data were produced by immunoSEQ multiplex PCR, yet TCRdb's version contains in-frame clones alone and is incomplete. In the table there are about 430,000 clones, approximately 90% of which are singletons. The V gene's germline CDR1 is MNHEY and CDR2 SVGAGI. The CDR3 has 13 residues. Between the trimmed V and J ends, which lost 8 bases and 8 bases, there was a span of 16 bases. Source material: PBMCs or T cells enriched from blood (not recorded which). This clonotype originated in a woman in her twenties or thirties with acute COVID-19. This chain connects TRBV6-5 to TRBJ1-5; the D is unclear. The CDR3 here is CASFRAKGEPQHF. CDR3 sequence (DNA): TGTGCCAGCTTTAGGGCTAAGGGAGAGCCCCAGCATTTT.